These 29 T cell receptor beta chains were all obtained from the same sample, sequenced in a study of T cell responses to AZD1222 COVID-19 vaccine. Repertoires were generated with immunoSEQ multiplex PCR, while TCRdb's copy carries only in-frame clones and drops some. The repertoire holds about 110,000 clones, with over 85% as singletons. Sequenced here: peripheral blood, sampled on day 0 of MenACWY control vaccination. The source of these receptors is an adult in good health.

The gene calls are TRBV5-6 and TRBJ1-1; 9 bases match TRBD1. V was pared by 4 bases and J by 1 base, with 11 bases of the junction left unmatched. Germline values: CDR1 SGHDT, CDR2 YYEEEE. The CDR3 is 17 residues long. CDR3 DNA: TGTGCCAGCAGCATTACGGACAGGGGAATAGGGAACACTGAAGCTTTCTTT. Its protein is CASSITDRGIGNTEAFF.

The chain employs TRBV19 and TRBJ1-4, with 7 nucleotides matching TRBD1. Per germline, CDR1 LNHDA and CDR2 SQIVND (reference sequence). The V gene end was trimmed by 5 bases and the J gene end by 8 bases; junction bases not matched to a gene: 8. CDR3 length: 14 residues. The DNA of the CDR3 is TGTGCCAGTAGTGACAGGGTTCTTCGGGAAAAACTGTTTTTT. It translates to CASSDRVLREKLFF.

The CDR3 spells CATRDRADTEAFF. The CDR3 DNA sequence: TGTGCCACCAGGGACAGGGCGGACACTGAAGCTTTCTTT. The rearrangement uses TRBV24-1 and TRBJ1-1; TRBD1 aligns across 8 bases. Per the germline V gene, CDR1 is KGHDR and CDR2 is SFDVKD. V was pared by 7 bases and J by 3 bases, with 3 bases of the junction left unmatched. The CDR3 extends over 13 amino acids.

The chain has TRBV9 and TRBJ2-7, with TRBD1 matching 10 bases. V was clipped by 2 bases and J by 4 bases; unmatched bases: 6. The CDR3 covers 15 residues. CDR1 and CDR2 (germline): SGDLS, YYNGEE. This chain's CDR3 is CASSVMGQGTYEQYF. The CDR3 region has the DNA TGTGCCAGCAGCGTGATGGGACAGGGGACGTACGAGCAGTACTTC.

V usage is TRBV6-1 and J usage is TRBJ2-3, with D uncertain. The CDR3 sequence is 14 residues long. Germline CDR1 MNHNS, CDR2 SASEGT. V was clipped by 1 base and J by 2 bases, with 7 bases between them. The CDR3 loop reads CASSEGWNTDTQYF. The CDR3 nucleotides are TGTGCCAGCAGTGAAGGGTGGAACACAGATACGCAGTATTTT.

The rearrangement uses TRBV19 and TRBJ2-1; 9 bases fit TRBD2. The CDR3 contains 17 residues. Germline V gene data show CDR1 as LNHDA and CDR2 as SQIVND (reference sequence). V was pared by 5 bases and J by 0 bases, with 8 bases of the junction left unmatched. Here the CDR3 reads CASSSGSGGSSYNEQFF. In DNA, the CDR3 is TGTGCCAGTAGTTCGGGTAGCGGGGGTAGCTCCTACAATGAGCAGTTCTTC.

The chain is built from TRBV3-1 (or the pseudogene TRBV3-2) and TRBJ2-1; 8 bases match TRBD2. With V trimmed by 3 bases and J by 4 bases, 8 bases remained unmatched. CDR1 and CDR2 (germline): LGHDT, YNNKEL (reference sequence). CDR3 length: 16 residues. CDR3 sequence (DNA): TGTGCCAGCAGCCAGGTCGGGGGGGCCGGTTACAATGAGCAGTTCTTC. Protein sequence: CASSQVGGAGYNEQFF.

This chain links TRBV13 with TRBJ2-2, with 7 bases lining up with TRBD1. After removal of 2 bases from V and 1 base from J, the junction contained 1 base not matched to a gene. The length of the CDR3 is 15 residues. CDR1 is PRHDT, CDR2 FYEKMQ, per germline (reference sequence). CDR3 DNA sequence: TGTGCCAGCAGCTTAAACAGGGGGAACACCGGGGAGCTGTTTTTT. The encoded protein is CASSLNRGNTGELFF.

The CDR3 is CASNRGTSEQYF. In DNA form, the CDR3 reads TGTGCCAGCAACCGGGGGACTAGCGAGCAGTACTTC. The V call is TRBV5-4, the J call TRBJ2-7; 8 bases fit TRBD2. Per germline, CDR1 SGHNT and CDR2 YYREEE (reference sequence). J gave up 6 bases and V 6 bases, and 5 bases lay outside the gene matches. The CDR3 consists of 12 residues.

The chain carries TRBV7-9 and TRBJ1-3, with D unclear. Germline CDR1 and CDR2: SEHNR and FQNEAQ (reference sequence). The CDR3 sequence is 12 residues long. V was pared by 1 base and J by 4 bases, with 2 bases between. CDR3 DNA: TGTGCCAGCAGCTTAGTGGGAAACACCATATATTTT. This sequence encodes CASSLVGNTIYF.

This clone was detected only a few times. This rearrangement joins TRBV6-5 to TRBJ2-3; possibly TRBD1 or TRBD2 for D (5 bases each). This CDR3 region has 14 residues. Germline V gene data show CDR1 as MNHEY and CDR2 as SVGAGI. Between the trimmed V and J ends, which lost 8 bases and 0 bases, there was a span of 12 bases. The CDR3: CASAGTASTDTQYF. The CDR3 DNA follows: TGTGCCAGCGCCGGGACGGCTAGCACAGATACGCAGTATTTT.

The V gene is TRBV25-1, the J gene TRBJ1-1, with D possibly being TRBD1 (6 bases). This CDR3 region has 13 residues. The germline V gene has CDR1 MGHDK and CDR2 SYGVNS. Trimming cost V 5 bases and J 1 base, with 8 bases left between them. CDR3 loop: CASSLQGNTEAFF. The CDR3 DNA is TGTGCCAGCAGTTTACAGGGGAACACTGAAGCTTTCTTT. The variable domain in full, with the rest retrieved from reference TRBV25-1 and TRBJ1-1, is EADIYQTPRYLVIGTGKKITLECSQTMGHDKMYWYQQDPGMELHLIHYSYGVNSTEKGDLSSESTVSRIRTEHFPLTLESARPSHTSQYLCASSLQGNTEAFFGQGTRLTVV.

This chain joins TRBV29-1 and TRBJ1-2; D uncertain. The germline gives CDR1 SQVTM, CDR2 ANQGSEA. Trimming cost V 3 bases and J 2 bases, with 7 bases left between them. CDR3 length: 12 amino acids. CDR3 DNA sequence: TGCAGCGTTGATATAGGGAACTATGGCTACACCTTC. Its protein product is CSVDIGNYGYTF.

The V and J genes are TRBV3-1 (or the pseudogene TRBV3-2) and TRBJ1-1, with D possibly TRBD1 on 5 matching bases. V lost 4 bases to trimming and J lost 4 bases, with 10 bases between them. Per germline, CDR1 LGHDT and CDR2 YNNKEL (reference sequence). This CDR3 comprises 13 residues. CDR3 sequence (DNA): TGTGCCAGCAGCCGGGAGGGGACCACTGAAGCTTTCTTT. Translation gives CASSREGTTEAFF.

The rearrangement joins TRBV18 to TRBJ2-1; 7 bases are a match to TRBD2. The V segment lost 2 bases and the J segment 2 bases; nucleotides outside the gene matches: 3. CDR3 size: 15 residues. CDR1 is KGHSH and CDR2 is LQKENI in the germline V gene. The CDR3 protein is CASSPTGGTYNEQFF. For the CDR3, the DNA is TGTGCCAGCTCACCAACCGGGGGGACCTACAATGAGCAGTTCTTC.

This rearrangement joins TRBV19 to TRBJ1-6; tentative D call: TRBD1 (5 bases). Trimming removed 5 bases from V and 8 bases from J, with 19 bases in between. CDR1 is LNHDA, CDR2 SQIVND, per germline (reference sequence). This CDR3 has 16 amino acids. CDR3 DNA sequence: TGTGCCAGTAGTCTTTTGTCCCAGGGCGAGGATTCACCCCTCCACTTT. Residues: CASSLLSQGEDSPLHF. Filled out from reference TRBV19 and TRBJ1-6, the complete variable domain reads DGGITQSPKYLFRKEGQNVTLSCEQNLNHDAMYWYRQDPGQGLRLIYYSQIVNDFQKGDIAEGYSVSREKKESFPLTVTSAQKNPTAFYLCASSLLSQGEDSPLHFGNGTRLTVT.

The sample holds a few counts of this clone. The chain is built from TRBV3-1 (or the pseudogene TRBV3-2) and TRBJ1-2; TRBD1 aligns across 10 bases. The germline V gene encodes CDR1 LGHDT and CDR2 YNNKEL (reference sequence). The J segment lost 3 bases and the V segment lost 4 bases, leaving 29 bases of the junction unmatched. This CDR3 comprises 23 residues. The CDR3 region is CASSPTITGTGVGRIPGDYGYTF. DNA for the CDR3: TGTGCCAGCAGCCCTACGATCACCGGGACAGGGGTTGGGAGAATCCCTGGTGACTATGGCTACACCTTC.

The chain links TRBV5-1 to TRBJ1-6; a possible D gene is TRBD1 (5 bases). V shed 4 bases and J shed 1 base, with 12 bases lying between them. The CDR3 totals 16 residues. Germline CDR1 reads SGHRS; CDR2 reads YFSETQ. The CDR3 region is CASSDGRGSYNSPLHF. CDR3 coding DNA: TGCGCCAGCAGCGACGGGAGGGGATCCTATAATTCACCCCTCCACTTT.

V usage is TRBV19 and J usage is TRBJ2-7; tentatively, D is TRBD2 (6 bases). The germline V and J ends were trimmed by 5 bases and 7 bases, with 15 bases remaining between them. The CDR3 runs to 13 residues. Germline-derived CDR1 and CDR2 are LNHDA and SQIVND (reference sequence). The CDR3 region is CASSAGRSWEQYF. DNA of the CDR3: TGTGCCAGTAGTGCGGGGCGCTCTTGGGAGCAGTACTTC.

The chain couples TRBV21-1 to TRBJ2-7; the table assigns TRBD2, which was not confirmed against the DNA. TRBV21-1 is described as a pseudogene. The CDR3 extends over 15 amino acids. As DNA, the CDR3 is TGTGCCAGCAGCAAAGAGGCCAGCGGGGAGGACGAGCAGTACTTC. It codes for CASSKEASGEDEQYF.

In DNA, the CDR3 is TGTGCCAGCAGTTTCGGGGGGGGGCTACAAGAGACCCAGTACTTC. Residues: CASSFGGGLQETQYF. The chain employs TRBV28 and TRBJ2-5; the match to TRBD2 covers 8 bases. The CDR3 consists of 15 residues. V lost 3 bases, J lost 2 bases, and 5 bases stayed unmatched. The V gene's germline CDR1 is MDHEN and CDR2 SYDVKM.

The chain carries TRBV10-1 and TRBJ2-3, with D perhaps TRBD1 (6 bases). Trimming took off 4 bases at V and 2 bases at J, with 13 bases between the two ends. Germline V gives CDR1 WNHNN, CDR2 SYGVQD (reference sequence). This CDR3 is 15 amino acids long. DNA for the CDR3: TGCGCCAGCAGTGCTCCGGACAGAGTCACAGATACGCAGTATTTT. Translated: CASSAPDRVTDTQYF.

The chain combines TRBV18 with TRBJ2-1; 11 bases match TRBD2. Germline CDR1 KGHSH, CDR2 LQKENI. V lost 5 bases to trimming and J lost 3 bases; unmatched junction nucleotides: 3. The CDR3 extends over 15 amino acids. CDR3 nucleotides: TGTGCCAGCTCAAAGGGACTAGCGGACTACAATGAGCAGTTCTTC. Translation gives CASSKGLADYNEQFF.

The CDR3 DNA reads as TGTGCCAGCAGCTTAAAGGGATTGGGAGGATCACCCCTCCACTTT. Protein: CASSLKGLGGSPLHF. The chain combines TRBV7-2 with TRBJ1-6; D gene unclear. V lost 2 bases to trimming and J lost 10 bases, with 15 bases between them. Germline values: CDR1 SGHTA, CDR2 FQGNSA. This CDR3 comprises 15 residues. The entire variable domain, with the rest obtained from reference TRBV7-2 and TRBJ1-6, is as follows: GAGVSQSPSNKVTEKGKDVELRCDPISGHTALYWYRQSLGQGLEFLIYFQGNSAPDKSGLPSDRFSAERTGGSVSTLTIQRTQQEDSAVYLCASSLKGLGGSPLHFGNGTRLTVT.

The CDR3 is CASSLRFLTEAFF. The CDR3 DNA sequence: TGTGCCAGCAGCTTAAGGTTTTTAACTGAAGCTTTCTTT. The chain uses TRBV5-5 and TRBJ1-1; no reliable D call. Deletions cut 2 bases from V and 5 bases from J, with 10 bases between. Germline V gives CDR1 SGHKS, CDR2 YYEKEE (reference sequence). The CDR3 runs to 13 residues.

J is TRBJ1-2 and V is TRBV11-2; 7 bases fit TRBD1. Trimming took 4 bases from V and 4 from J; bases not matched to a gene: 9. Per the germline V gene, CDR1 is SGHAT and CDR2 is FQNNGV. The CDR3 has 15 amino acids. The CDR3 protein is CASSSLGDRVYGYTF. DNA for the CDR3: TGTGCCAGCAGCTCCTTAGGGGACAGAGTCTATGGCTACACCTTC.

The chain has TRBV29-1 and TRBJ2-7, with 8 bases that match TRBD2. This CDR3 is built from 13 residues. In germline, CDR1 is SQVTM, CDR2 ANQGSEA. V lost 5 bases, J lost 3 bases, and 6 bases stayed unmatched. DNA of the CDR3: TGCAGCGTTACCGCGGGGGGTCACTACGAGCAGTACTTC. It specifies CSVTAGGHYEQYF.

The chain couples TRBV6-1 to TRBJ1-1, with D uncertain. The germline V gene has CDR1 MNHNS and CDR2 SASEGT. V was shortened by 3 bases and J by 1 base, with 9 bases between the two germline ends. This CDR3 comprises 14 residues. The CDR3 reads CASSERTRNTEAFF. CDR3 nucleotides: TGTGCCAGCAGTGAGAGGACCAGGAACACTGAAGCTTTCTTT.

The gene calls are TRBV5-4 and TRBJ1-6; TRBD1 matches 8 bases. CDR1 and CDR2 (germline): SGHNT, YYREEE (reference sequence). After removal of 2 bases from V and 8 bases from J, the junction contained 6 bases not matched to a gene. CDR3 length: 15 amino acids. In nucleotides, the CDR3 is TGTGCCAGCAGCTTTTACAGGGGGGGAGATTCACCCCTCCACTTT. Amino acids: CASSFYRGGDSPLHF. Combining the CDR3 with reference TRBV5-4 and TRBJ1-6 gives the whole variable domain ETGVTQSPTHLIKTRGQQVTLRCSSQSGHNTVSWYQQALGQGPQFIFQYYREEENGRGNFPPRFSGLQFPNYSSELNVNALELDDSALYLCASSFYRGGDSPLHFGNGTRLTVT.